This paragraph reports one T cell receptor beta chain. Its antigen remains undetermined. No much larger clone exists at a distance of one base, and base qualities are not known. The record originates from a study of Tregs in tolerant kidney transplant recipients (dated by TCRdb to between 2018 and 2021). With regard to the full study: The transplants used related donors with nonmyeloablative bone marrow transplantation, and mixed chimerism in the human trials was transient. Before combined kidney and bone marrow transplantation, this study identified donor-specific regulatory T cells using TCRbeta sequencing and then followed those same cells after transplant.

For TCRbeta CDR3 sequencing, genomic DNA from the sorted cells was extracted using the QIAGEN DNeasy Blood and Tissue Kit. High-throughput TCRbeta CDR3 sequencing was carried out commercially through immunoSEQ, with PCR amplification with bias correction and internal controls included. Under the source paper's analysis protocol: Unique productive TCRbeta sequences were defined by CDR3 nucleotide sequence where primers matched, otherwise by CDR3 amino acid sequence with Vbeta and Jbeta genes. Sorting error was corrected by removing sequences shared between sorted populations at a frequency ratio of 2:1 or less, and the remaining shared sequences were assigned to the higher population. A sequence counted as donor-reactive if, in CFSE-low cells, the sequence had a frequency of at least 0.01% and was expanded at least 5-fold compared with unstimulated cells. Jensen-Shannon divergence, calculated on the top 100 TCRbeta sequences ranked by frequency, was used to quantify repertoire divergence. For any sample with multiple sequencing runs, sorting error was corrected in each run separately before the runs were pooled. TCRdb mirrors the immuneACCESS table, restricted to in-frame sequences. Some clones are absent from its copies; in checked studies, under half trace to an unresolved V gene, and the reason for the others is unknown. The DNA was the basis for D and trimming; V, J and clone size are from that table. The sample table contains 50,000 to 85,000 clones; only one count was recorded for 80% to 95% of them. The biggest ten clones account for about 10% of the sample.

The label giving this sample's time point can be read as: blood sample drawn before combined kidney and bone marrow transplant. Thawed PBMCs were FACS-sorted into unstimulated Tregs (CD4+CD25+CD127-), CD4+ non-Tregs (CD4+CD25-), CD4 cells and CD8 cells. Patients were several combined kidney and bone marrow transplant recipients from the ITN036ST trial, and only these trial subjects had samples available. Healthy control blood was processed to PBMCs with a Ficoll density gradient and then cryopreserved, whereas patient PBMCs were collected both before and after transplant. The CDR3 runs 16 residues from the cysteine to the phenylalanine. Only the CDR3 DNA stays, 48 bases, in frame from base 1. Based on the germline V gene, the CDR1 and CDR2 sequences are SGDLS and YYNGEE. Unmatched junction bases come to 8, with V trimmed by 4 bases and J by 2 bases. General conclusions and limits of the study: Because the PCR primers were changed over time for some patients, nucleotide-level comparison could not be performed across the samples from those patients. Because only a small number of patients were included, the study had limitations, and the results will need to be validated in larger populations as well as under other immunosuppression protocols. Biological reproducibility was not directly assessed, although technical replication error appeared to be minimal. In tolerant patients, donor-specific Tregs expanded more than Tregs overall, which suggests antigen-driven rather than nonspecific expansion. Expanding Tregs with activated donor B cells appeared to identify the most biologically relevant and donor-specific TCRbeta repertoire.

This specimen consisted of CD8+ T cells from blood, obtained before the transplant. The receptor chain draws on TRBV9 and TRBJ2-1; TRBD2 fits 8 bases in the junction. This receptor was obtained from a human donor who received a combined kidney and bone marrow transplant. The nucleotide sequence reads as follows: TGTGCCAGCAGCAATCTAGCGGGCGGTACCTACAATGAGCAGTTCTTC. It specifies CASSNLAGGTYNEQFF. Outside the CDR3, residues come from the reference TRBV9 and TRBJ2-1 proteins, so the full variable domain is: DSGVTQTPKHLITATGQRVTLRCSPRSGDLSVYWYQQSLDQGLQFLIQYYNGEERAKGNILERFSAQQFPDLHSELNLSSLELGDSALYFCASSNLAGGTYNEQFFGPGTRLTVL.